This TCR beta chain was observed in a study of Ad26.COV2.S vaccination and SARS-CoV-2 variants. Trimming removed 4 bases from V and 10 bases from J, with 11 bases in between. The germline V gene has CDR1 MNHNY and CDR2 SVGAGI (reference sequence). This CDR3 is built from 11 residues. The method was immunoSEQ multiplex PCR; TCRdb's version includes in-frame clones alone and lacks a portion of them. There are 200,000 to 300,000 clones in the sample; 70% to 90% occur only once, and about 10% lies in the top ten. Stated treatment: some 20 received Ad26.COV2.S at low or high dose, single or two shots; 5 received placebo; per-sample allocation not given. On day 63 after the first injection, vaccine and placebo recipients gave samples.

The clonotype comes from a person aged 18-65 years who received the Ad26.COV2.S COVID-19 vaccine or a placebo. This rearrangement joins TRBV6-6 to TRBJ2-7; D unclear. This specimen was peripheral blood, taken in a trial of Ad26.COV2.S vaccine versus placebo. CDR3 sequence (DNA): TGTGCCAGCAGTTGGGAAAGAGATCAGTACTTC. This sequence encodes CASSWERDQYF.